Listed below are T cell receptor beta chains from one sample, sequenced in a study of T cells after yellow fever vaccination. A single record per CDR3 protein comes from TCRdb applying MiXCR to the 5' RACE reads. The table lists more than 350,000 distinct CDR3 sequences, 11% of them singletons. The specimen comprised PBMCs, sampled on the day of the first yellow fever vaccination. These TCRs come from a man younger than 35 who received the YFV17D yellow fever vaccine. Both conserved end residues are part of each CDR3. The D gene is left open where the match is weak. Where a row states a size, it is once, few, many or the class of an expanded clone; other rows omit it.

clone_size | j_call | v_call | d_call | cdr3_aa | cdr3_nt
NA | TRBJ2-1 | TRBV18 | NA | CASSPPGRDEQFF | TGTGCCAGCTCACCCCCGGGGCGGGATGAGCAGTTCTTC
few | TRBJ1-4 | TRBV3-1 | NA | CASSQDPPEKLFF | TGTGCCAGCAGCCAAGACCCCCCGGAAAAACTGTTTTTT
NA | TRBJ1-4 | TRBV18 | TRBD1 | CASSPDRAEKLFF | TGTGCCAGCTCCCCGGACAGGGCTGAAAAACTGTTTTTT
few | TRBJ1-1 | TRBV5-1 | TRBD1 | CASSLGTGSEAFF | TGCGCCAGCAGCTTGGGGACAGGGTCTGAAGCTTTCTTT
many | TRBJ2-1 | TRBV7-3 | TRBD1 | CASSPGTAYNEQFF | TGTGCCAGCAGCCCCGGGACAGCTTACAATGAGCAGTTCTTC
NA | TRBJ2-2 | TRBV5-5 | TRBD2 | CASSRSGGAAGELFF | TGTGCCAGCAGCAGGAGCGGGGGGGCCGCCGGGGAGCTGTTTTTT
NA | TRBJ1-3 | TRBV6-5 | NA | CASSYSMGSGNTIYF | TGTGCCAGCAGTTACTCGATGGGATCTGGAAACACCATATATTTT
NA | TRBJ2-5 | TRBV12-3/TRBV12-4 | TRBD2 | CAFSLARPGLAGWETQYF | TGTGCCTTCAGTTTAGCTAGACCGGGACTAGCGGGTTGGGAGACCCAGTACTTC
few | TRBJ2-7 | TRBV12-3/TRBV12-4 | TRBD2 | CASSSLLGGGHRDEQYF | TGTGCCAGCAGTTCGTTGCTAGGCGGGGGGCATCGGGACGAGCAGTACTTC
NA | TRBJ1-2 | TRBV25-1 | NA | CASSDGGGDGYTF | TGTGCCAGCAGTGATGGAGGCGGGGACGGCTACACCTTC
NA | TRBJ2-1 | TRBV9 | NA | CASSVGRGTVGEQFF | TGTGCCAGCAGCGTAGGTCGCGGGACGGTCGGTGAGCAGTTCTTC
NA | TRBJ1-1 | TRBV4-1 | NA | CASSQLGLGTEAFF | TGCGCCAGCAGCCAACTCGGTCTAGGTACTGAAGCTTTCTTT
few | TRBJ1-1 | TRBV12-3/TRBV12-4 | NA | CASSRDSLLNTEAFF | TGTGCCAGCAGTCGCGACAGCCTACTGAACACTGAAGCTTTCTTT
few | TRBJ2-5 | TRBV5-1 | TRBD2 | CASSVRAGEQETQYF | TGCGCCAGCAGCGTTAGGGCGGGGGAACAAGAGACCCAGTACTTC
few | TRBJ1-2 | TRBV14 | NA | CASSQVGLRDRRGYTF | TGTGCCAGCAGCCAAGTAGGGCTCCGGGACCGCAGGGGCTACACCTTC
few | TRBJ1-6 | TRBV19 | TRBD1 | CASSIFGQESPLHF | TGTGCCAGTAGTATTTTCGGACAGGAATCACCCCTCCACTTT
NA | TRBJ1-6 | TRBV5-8 | NA | CASSLATGEPYNSPLHF | TGTGCCAGCAGCTTGGCCACGGGGGAACCCTATAATTCACCCCTCCACTTT
NA | TRBJ2-5 | TRBV7-3 | NA | CASSTTRGETQYF | TGTGCCAGCAGCACGACTAGAGGAGAGACCCAGTACTTC
NA | TRBJ2-7 | TRBV7-2 | NA | CASSLVSHVEQGEQYF | TGTGCCAGCAGCTTAGTGTCCCACGTTGAACAGGGCGAGCAGTACTTC
few | TRBJ1-1 | TRBV12-3/TRBV12-4 | NA | CASRDTGSTEAFF | TGTGCCAGCAGAGATACAGGGAGCACTGAAGCTTTCTTT
NA | TRBJ1-1 | TRBV10-3 | NA | CAISPGPGRQNTEAFF | TGTGCCATCAGCCCCGGACCGGGACGCCAGAACACTGAAGCTTTCTTT
few | TRBJ2-2 | TRBV5-8 | NA | CASSRTGYYTGELFF | TGTGCCAGCAGCAGAACAGGGTACTACACCGGGGAGCTGTTTTTT
few | TRBJ2-5 | TRBV12-3/TRBV12-4 | TRBD1 | CASSLLGRGQKWETQYF | TGTGCCAGCAGTTTACTCGGCAGGGGGCAAAAATGGGAGACCCAGTACTTC
few | TRBJ1-5 | TRBV7-9 | TRBD1 | CASSLGQPNNQPQHF | TGTGCCAGCAGCTTGGGACAGCCTAACAATCAGCCCCAGCATTTT
NA | TRBJ2-5 | TRBV6-1 | NA | CASSETHFRYQETQYF | TGTGCCAGCAGTGAAACCCACTTTAGGTACCAAGAGACCCAGTACTTC
many | TRBJ1-3 | TRBV28 | NA | CASSSGNTIYF | TGTGCCAGCAGTTCTGGAAACACCATATATTTT
few | TRBJ2-3 | TRBV7-9 | NA | CASSLGLDPDTQYF | TGTGCCAGCAGCTTGGGTCTAGATCCAGATACGCAGTATTTT
NA | TRBJ2-7 | TRBV20-1 | TRBD1 | CSAPKIGGVYEQYF | TGCAGTGCTCCGAAGATAGGGGGCGTCTACGAGCAGTACTTC
NA | TRBJ2-3 | TRBV29-1 | NA | CSVEVRELRRQQVTDTQYF | TGCAGCGTTGAGGTCCGCGAGTTAAGGCGCCAGCAGGTCACAGATACGCAGTATTTT